A single sample gave rise to the 18 T cell receptor beta chains below, sequenced in a study of metastatic and nonmetastatic thyroid tumors. Via MiXCR, TCRdb re-called the PCR reads. This sample has about 40,000 clones, with approximately 12% found just once. Nobody among the patients had been given any treatment before thyroid surgery. Sample: blood. Every receptor here comes from a female donor with papillary thyroid cancer or a benign thyroid nodule (not recorded which). Some clones in this sample may be carry-over from other donors' samples.

The sample holds many counts of this clone. The chain carries TRBV19 and TRBJ1-2; 7 positions match TRBD1. Germline V gene data show CDR1 as LNHDA and CDR2 as SQIVND (reference sequence). J was trimmed by 8 bases and V by 6 bases; bases with no gene match: 9. The CDR3 is 13 residues long. CDR3 sequence (DNA): TGTGCCAGTAGAAACGAGGGGGCCAAGGGCTACACCTTC. The encoded protein is CASRNEGAKGYTF.

In its sample, this clone was seen many times. At one end, the junction sequence differs from germline, possibly due to a read error. The gene calls are TRBV11-3 and TRBJ2-1; the match to TRBD2 covers 11 bases. Germline lookup yields CDR1 SGHNT and CDR2 YENEEA. This CDR3 has 13 residues. The CDR3 coding sequence is TGTGCCAGCAGCACCCGATGGACTAGCGGGCACGACTTC. This translates into CASSTRWTSGHDF.

This clone has a count of ten or more. The chain links TRBV12-3 or TRBV12-4 to TRBJ2-4; D might be TRBD1 or TRBD2, each matching 5 bases. This CDR3 is built from 17 residues. With 2 bases removed from V and 0 bases from J, the gap between germline ends came to 14 bases. The CDR3 loop reads CASSLPRDRGAKNIQYF. In DNA, the CDR3 is TGTGCCAGCAGTTTACCCCGGGACCGGGGAGCCAAAAACATTCAGTACTTC.

The sample holds many counts of this clone. The rearrangement links TRBV6-1 to TRBJ1-1; D call uncertain. CDR3 length: 12 residues. CDR1 and CDR2 (germline): MNHNS, SASEGT. V was clipped by 5 bases and J by 7 bases, with 11 bases between them. In DNA form, the CDR3 reads TGTGCCAGCAGTCTTACACGTTATGAAGCTTTCTTT. Translating it yields CASSLTRYEAFF.

A few counts support this clone. One end of the junction varies from germline; a read error may be responsible. The J gene is TRBJ1-5, the V gene TRBV10-3; D perhaps matches TRBD1 (6 bases). In germline, CDR1 is ENHRY, CDR2 SYGVKD. The CDR3 totals 15 residues. Here the CDR3 DNA reads TGTGCTATCAGTGAGGGGGTCTTGAGCAATCAGCCCCAGCATTTT. Translated: CAISEGVLSNQPQHF.

At least ten counts were recorded for this clone. This chain joins TRBV7-9 and TRBJ2-3; weak D call: TRBD2 (6 bases). Deletions cut 1 base from V and 7 bases from J, with 9 bases between. The CDR3 is 13 amino acids. Germline V gives CDR1 SEHNR, CDR2 FQNEAQ (reference sequence). CDR3 nucleotide sequence: TGTGCCAGCAGCTTAGGCCGGGGGAATACGCAGTATTTT. Protein product: CASSLGRGNTQYF. Looking up the rest from reference TRBV7-9 and TRBJ2-3 gives the full variable domain: DTGVSQNPRHKITKRGQNVTFRCDPISEHNRLYWYRQTLGQGPEFLTYFQNEAQLEKSRLLSDRFSAERPKGSFSTLEIQRTEQGDSAMYLCASSLGRGNTQYFGPGTRLTVL.

CDR3 region: CASSFGAGRGVEQYF. As DNA, the CDR3 is TGTGCCAGCAGTTTCGGGGCAGGGCGTGGGGTCGAGCAGTACTTC. This chain connects TRBV27 to TRBJ2-7; either TRBD1 or TRBD2 may supply D (5 bases each). The CDR3 loop spans 15 amino acids. Germline CDR1 is MNHEY and CDR2 is SMNVEV (reference sequence). The V gene lost 3 bases and the J gene lost 6 bases, with 18 bases spanning the gap.

This clone showed up just a few times. This sequence may be a read error, since a much larger clone differs from it by one base. J is TRBJ2-7 and V is TRBV6-9; D tentatively fits TRBD1 or TRBD2 (5 bases each). Germline CDR1 reads MNHGY; CDR2 reads SVAAGI. This CDR3 spans 11 amino acids. CDR3 sequence reads: CASSSPTGTGF. Written as DNA, the CDR3 is TGTGCCAGCAGTTCCCCTACAGGCACGGGGTTC.

This clone was counted at least ten times. The chain is built from TRBV5-1 and TRBJ1-2, with D unclear. Germline V lookup: CDR1 SGHRS, CDR2 YFSETQ. This CDR3 has 15 amino acids. V was pared by 4 bases and J by 3 bases, with 16 bases between. The CDR3 here is CASSGNFNSHYGYTF. In nucleotides, the CDR3 is TGCGCCAGCAGCGGTAACTTCAATTCTCACTATGGCTACACCTTC.

With regard to this clone: Sequence at one end of the junction differs from germline and may be a read error. The J gene is TRBJ2-1, the V gene TRBV28; D is unresolved. Per germline, CDR1 MDHEN and CDR2 SYDVKM. The CDR3 has 13 residues. The CDR3 bases are TGTGCCAGCAGTTTTCACGGGTACAATGATCAGTTCTTC. It specifies CASSFHGYNDQFF.

This clone occurred many times. The chain employs TRBV2 and TRBJ2-5; 11 bases align to TRBD2. V lost 5 bases, J lost 4 bases, and 6 bases stayed unmatched. The CDR3 sequence is 15 residues long. CDR1 is SNHLY and CDR2 is FYNNEI in the germline V gene. The CDR3 reads CASSQIAGGVETQYF. The CDR3 bases are TGTGCCAGCAGTCAGATAGCGGGGGGGGTAGAGACCCAGTACTTC.

The chain links TRBV5-4 to TRBJ2-3; no firm D call. CDR1 is SGHNT and CDR2 is YYREEE in the germline V gene (reference sequence). The V end was cut by 0 bases, the J end by 0 bases, with 2 bases between. CDR3 length equals 13 residues. For the CDR3, the DNA is TGTGCCAGCAGCTTGGACAGCACAGATACGCAGTATTTT. This translates into CASSLDSTDTQYF.

This clone was counted many times. The chain uses TRBV28 and TRBJ2-1, with D perhaps TRBD1 (6 bases). Germline V lookup: CDR1 MDHEN, CDR2 SYDVKM. The CDR3 loop spans 13 amino acids. V was pared by 3 bases and J by 4 bases, with 7 bases between. This CDR3 is CASSFQGYNEQFF. CDR3 DNA sequence: TGTGCCAGCAGTTTTCAGGGGTACAATGAGCAGTTCTTC.

As concerns this clone: The sample has other DNA sequences that encode this CDR3 too. The chain combines TRBV19 with TRBJ2-3; no clear D gene. Germline V lookup: CDR1 LNHDA, CDR2 SQIVND (reference sequence). V was clipped by 7 bases and J by 6 bases, with 14 bases between them. This CDR3 spans 13 amino acids. CDR3 DNA sequence: TGTGCCAGTAACGCCGCTAGGTCTGATACGCAGTATTTT. Translated, it gives CASNAARSDTQYF.

In its sample, this clone was seen many times. The genes are TRBV28 and TRBJ2-3, with D possibly being TRBD2 (6 bases). V lost 6 bases, J lost 0 bases, and 10 bases lay in between. This CDR3 spans 14 amino acids. In germline, CDR1 is MDHEN, CDR2 SYDVKM. Here the CDR3 reads CASRTSGSTDTQYF. DNA of the CDR3: TGTGCCAGCAGAACAAGCGGGAGCACAGATACGCAGTATTTT.

This clone was counted many times. The chain recombines TRBV3-1 with TRBJ2-3, with 11 nucleotides matching TRBD2. In germline, CDR1 is LGHDT, CDR2 YNNKEL (reference sequence). The ends lost 2 bases at V and 7 bases at J; junction bases unmatched: 8. The CDR3 spans 16 residues. The CDR3 nucleotides are TGTGCCAGCAGCCAACGCCTAGCGGGAGGTAGTAATACGCAGTATTTT. Amino acid sequence: CASSQRLAGGSNTQYF.

About this clone itself: A much more abundant neighbour one base away suggests this may be a read error. This same CDR3 is encoded by further DNA sequences in the sample. This chain connects TRBV29-1 to TRBJ2-1; maybe TRBD2 (6 bases). V was shortened by 3 bases and J by 6 bases, with 18 bases between the two germline ends. The CDR3 spans 15 residues. The germline V gene encodes CDR1 SQVTM and CDR2 ANQGSEA. The CDR3: CSVEGFPGLPNEQFF. The CDR3 nucleotides are TGCAGCGTTGAGGGCTTCCCGGGACTCCCCAATGAGCAGTTCTTC.

This clone was observed many times. The chain links TRBV19 to TRBJ1-6, with 8 bases matching TRBD1. The J segment lost 4 bases and the V segment lost 3 bases, leaving 8 bases of the junction unmatched. This CDR3 region has 17 residues. Per the germline V gene, CDR1 is LNHDA and CDR2 is SQIVND (reference sequence). DNA for the CDR3: TGTGCCAGTAGTATTGACCGCCGGGACAGGTATAATTCACCCCTCCACTTT. Protein: CASSIDRRDRYNSPLHF.